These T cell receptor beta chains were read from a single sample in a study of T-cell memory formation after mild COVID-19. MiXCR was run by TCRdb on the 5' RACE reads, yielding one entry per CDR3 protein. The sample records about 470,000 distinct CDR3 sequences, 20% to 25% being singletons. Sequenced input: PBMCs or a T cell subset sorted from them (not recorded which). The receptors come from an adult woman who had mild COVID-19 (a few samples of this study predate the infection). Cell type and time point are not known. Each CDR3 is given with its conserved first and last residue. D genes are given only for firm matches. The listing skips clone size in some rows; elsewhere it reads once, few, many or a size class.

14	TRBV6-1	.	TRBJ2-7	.	CASSASSTGTLFRF	TGTGCCAGCAGTGCAAGTTCGACCGGGACACTCTTTCGCTTC
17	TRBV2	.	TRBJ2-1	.	CASRSRGGAILGNEQFF	TGTGCCAGCAGGAGTAGAGGAGGCGCCATCCTCGGGAATGAGCAGTTCTTC
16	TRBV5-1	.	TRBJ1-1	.	CASSGGGRALGTEAFF	TGCGCCAGCAGCGGGGGGGGCAGGGCTCTTGGCACTGAAGCTTTCTTT
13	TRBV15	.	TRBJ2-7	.	CATSREPRYEQYF	TGTGCCACCAGCAGAGAACCCCGCTACGAGCAGTACTTC
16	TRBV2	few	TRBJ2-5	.	CASSEIGGAYQETQYF	TGTGCCAGCAGTGAAATCGGTGGAGCCTACCAAGAGACCCAGTACTTC
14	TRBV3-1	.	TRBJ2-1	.	CASSQTGRFNEQFF	TGTGCCAGCAGCCAAACGGGGCGATTCAATGAGCAGTTCTTC
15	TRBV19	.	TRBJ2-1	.	CASSDRDGPYNEQFF	TGTGCCAGTAGTGACCGGGACGGTCCCTACAATGAGCAGTTCTTC
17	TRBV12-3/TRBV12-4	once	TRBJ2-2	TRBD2	CASSLGTSAANTGELFF	TGTGCCAGCAGTTTAGGGACTAGCGCTGCGAACACCGGGGAGCTGTTTTTT
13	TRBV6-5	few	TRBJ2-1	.	CASSLGGVDEQFF	TGTGCCAGCAGCCTTGGGGGCGTGGATGAGCAGTTCTTC
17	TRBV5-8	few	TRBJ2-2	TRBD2	CASSRTSGRANTGELFF	TGTGCCAGCAGTCGGACTAGCGGGAGGGCTAACACCGGGGAGCTGTTTTTT
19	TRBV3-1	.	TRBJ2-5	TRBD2	CASSQDRRRGSRGGETQYF	TGTGCCAGCAGCCAAGATCGCCGACGTGGTTCGCGGGGGGGTGAGACCCAGTACTTC
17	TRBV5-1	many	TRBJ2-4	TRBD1	CASSPVYRGSDKNIQYF	TGCGCCAGCAGCCCGGTCTACAGGGGAAGCGACAAAAACATTCAGTACTTC
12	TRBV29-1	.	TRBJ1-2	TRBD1	CSVARQGYGYTF	TGCAGCGTTGCCCGACAGGGCTATGGCTACACCTTC
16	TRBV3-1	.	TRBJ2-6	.	CASSQSRVSGANVLTF	TGTGCCAGCAGCCAAAGCAGGGTTTCTGGGGCCAACGTCCTGACTTTC
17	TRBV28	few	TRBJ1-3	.	CASSLREGSYSGNTIYF	TGTGCCAGCAGTTTAAGGGAGGGCAGCTACTCTGGAAACACCATATATTTT
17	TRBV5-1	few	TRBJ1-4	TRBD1	CASSLGDSIATNEKLFF	TGCGCCAGCAGCTTGGGGGACAGTATAGCAACTAATGAAAAACTGTTTTTT
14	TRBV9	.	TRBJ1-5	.	CASSPTGSNQPQHF	TGTGCCAGCAGCCCTACAGGGAGCAATCAGCCCCAGCATTTT
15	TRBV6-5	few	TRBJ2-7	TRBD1	CASSLPGQGALEQYF	TGTGCCAGCAGTCTACCGGGACAGGGGGCGTTGGAGCAGTACTTC
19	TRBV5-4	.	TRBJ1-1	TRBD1	CASSLGGKWTGVMNTEAFF	TGTGCCAGCAGCTTGGGGGGGAAATGGACAGGGGTAATGAACACTGAAGCTTTCTTT
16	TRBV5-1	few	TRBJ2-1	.	CASSLEGRSSYNEQFF	TGCGCCAGCAGCTTGGAGGGCCGGAGCTCCTACAATGAGCAGTTCTTC
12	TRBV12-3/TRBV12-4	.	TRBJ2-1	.	CASSSLRREQFF	TGTGCCAGCTCGTCCCTGAGGCGGGAGCAGTTCTTC
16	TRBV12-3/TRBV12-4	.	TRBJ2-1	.	CASSRGPAGGHNEQFF	TGTGCCAGCAGTAGGGGGCCGGCGGGAGGTCACAATGAGCAGTTCTTC
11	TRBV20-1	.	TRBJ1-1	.	CSAAVDTEAFF	TGCAGTGCTGCCGTGGATACTGAAGCTTTCTTT
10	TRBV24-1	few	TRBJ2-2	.	CEKGTGELFF	TGTGAGAAGGGGACCGGGGAGCTGTTTTTT
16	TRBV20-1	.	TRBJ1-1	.	CSSRDVAIPANTEAFF	TGCAGTTCTAGAGATGTCGCTATTCCCGCAAACACTGAAGCTTTCTTT
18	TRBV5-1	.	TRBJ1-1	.	CASSWTRTEVSSNTEAFF	TGCGCCAGCAGTTGGACAAGGACGGAGGTCTCTAGTAACACTGAAGCTTTCTTT
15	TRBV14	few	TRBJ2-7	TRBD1	CASSQEGGWSYEQYF	TGTGCCAGCAGCCAAGAAGGGGGCTGGAGTTACGAGCAGTACTTC
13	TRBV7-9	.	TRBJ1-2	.	CASSQAVSYGYTF	TGTGCCAGCAGCCAAGCCGTTAGCTATGGCTACACCTTC
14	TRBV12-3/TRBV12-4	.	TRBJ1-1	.	CASSFAGPGTEAFF	TGTGCCAGCAGTTTCGCGGGACCCGGGACTGAAGCTTTCTTT
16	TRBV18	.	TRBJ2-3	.	CASSPFSSEGTDTQYF	TGTGCCAGCTCACCATTCTCCTCAGAGGGCACAGATACGCAGTATTTT
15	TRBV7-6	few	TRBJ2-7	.	CASSDPSSGAYEQYF	TGTGCCAGCAGCGACCCATCGTCCGGGGCCTACGAGCAGTACTTC
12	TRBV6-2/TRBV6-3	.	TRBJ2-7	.	CASSYPVHEQYF	TGTGCCAGCAGCTATCCCGTTCACGAGCAGTACTTC
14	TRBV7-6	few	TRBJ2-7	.	CASSQRKGSDEQYF	TGTGCCAGCAGCCAACGGAAGGGTAGCGACGAGCAGTACTTC
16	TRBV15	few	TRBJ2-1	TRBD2	CATSSATSGRANEQFF	TGTGCCACCAGCAGTGCAACTAGCGGGAGGGCCAATGAGCAGTTCTTC
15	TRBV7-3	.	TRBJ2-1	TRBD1	CASSSYGTGKNEQFF	TGTGCCAGCAGCTCTTACGGGACAGGGAAGAATGAGCAGTTCTTC
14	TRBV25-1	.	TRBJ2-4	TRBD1	CASRDRGIEDIQYF	TGTGCCAGCAGAGACAGGGGGATCGAAGACATTCAGTACTTC